This T cell receptor (beta chain) appears in the sequencing data of a study of T cell responses to AZD1222 COVID-19 vaccine. In this sample, this clone turned up once. As yet, its antigen is unknown. Study-wide results and caveats: Two AZD1222 administrations were followed by greater Spike-specific TCR breadth and depth. Recipients of AZD1222 seropositive at baseline numbered only five or six.

Germline values: CDR1 ENHRY, CDR2 SYGVKD. The CDR3 has 12 amino acids. V lost 0 bases and J 3 bases, leaving 3 bases between the germline ends. Libraries were prepared by immunoSEQ multiplex PCR; TCRdb keeps only in-frame clonotypes and omits some of them. The data contain approximately 90,000 clones, around 90% of them singletons. The origin of this receptor is an adult in good health. J is TRBJ2-7 and V is TRBV10-3; no definite D call. The sample was peripheral blood, taken on day 0 of AZD1222 vaccination. This chain's CDR3 is CAISESSYEQYF. CDR3 sequence (DNA): TGTGCCATCAGTGAGTCGAGCTACGAGCAGTACTTC.